Reported below is one TCR beta chain. The antigen is undetermined. The treatment denotes: oral pan-JAK inhibitor, 5-10 mg twice daily. As the sequencing template, cDNA was produced by extracting RNA and reverse transcribing it. The table came from immunoSEQ multiplex PCR; TCRdb's copy has only in-frame clones and leaves some out. The sample carries some 42,000 clones, roughly 92% recorded once. J lost 4 bases, V lost 6 bases, and 7 bases had no gene match. Germline V gene sequence: CDR1 ENHRY, CDR2 SYGVKD. The CDR3 totals 15 residues. These data originate in a study of CD8+ T cells in alopecia areata. Broader study findings: Tofacitinib significantly reduced both scalp clonality and expanded CD8+ clones among the top 100. Lesional scalp, especially alopecia totalis/universalis, showed higher clonality than normal scalp.

This specimen was CD8+ T cells sorted from blood, taken at week 24, from a patient treated with tofacitinib. This chain uses TRBV10-3 with TRBJ2-7, with 12 bases fitting TRBD2. This clonotype was obtained from a human donor with alopecia areata. The CDR3 DNA follows: TGTGCCATCAGCGAACCGGGACTAGCGGGTTACGAGCAGTACTTC. Its translation is CAISEPGLAGYEQYF.